The clone carrying this T cell receptor (beta chain) was seen many times. Its antigen is still unknown. This sample is part of a study of T cells after posttransplantation cyclophosphamide. Clones were sequenced by immunoSEQ multiplex PCR, and TCRdb holds only the in-frame ones, with some missing. Altogether over 15,000 clones were found in the sample, and no singletons occur. Study-wide results and caveats: Donor-recipient repertoire similarity was low at 1-2 months, rising over year one. Skin or GI-infiltrating T cells shared few TRB sequences with blood.

Busulfan-fludarabine conditioning, marrow transplant, and cyclophosphamide on days +3 and +4 were administered. The V end lost 6 bases, the J end lost 6 bases, and 11 bases lay between the germline ends. CDR1 SNHLY and CDR2 FYNNEI come from the germline V gene. The CDR3 has 13 residues. This clonotype was sampled from a female patient younger than 45 who received an allogeneic stem cell transplant from a related donor, was CMV-positive, and had no GVHD. Some T cells may be transferred from the graft donor. The V and J genes are TRBV2 and TRBJ2-2; tentative D call: TRBD1 (6 bases). The source was PBMCs, collected after allogeneic stem cell transplant with posttransplant cyclophosphamide. CDR3 residues: CASRQTGPGELFF. The CDR3 DNA follows: TGTGCCAGCAGGCAAACAGGGCCCGGGGAGCTGTTTTTT.